The rows below give T cell receptor beta chains drawn from one sample of a study of OX40 agonist ivuxolimab in advanced cancers. Libraries were prepared by immunoSEQ multiplex PCR; TCRdb keeps only in-frame clonotypes and omits some of them. This sample carries about 17,000 clones, about 90% of them seen once, and the ten largest clones take 25%. Source: CD4+ or CD8+ T cells sorted from blood, taken in a trial of the OX40 agonist ivuxolimab. These receptors came from an adult with an advanced solid tumor such as melanoma, head and neck, liver or kidney cancer. The CDR3 runs from the conserved cysteine through the conserved F or W. A D gene is named only where the DNA matches it firmly. For some rows the clone size is stated as once, few or many, or as a class when expanded; others skip it.

j_gene: TRBJ1-1
v_gene: TRBV25-1
abundance: -
d_gene: -
CDR3nt: TGTGCCAGCAGTGCTGGGAAGGGATGGGCGAACACTGAAGCTTTCTTT
CDR3aa: CASSAGKGWANTEAFF

j_gene: TRBJ1-1
v_gene: TRBV6-4
abundance: -
d_gene: -
CDR3nt: TGTGCCAGCAGTGACTCAACCGACATTAGGAACACTGAAGCTTTCTTT
CDR3aa: CASSDSTDIRNTEAFF

j_gene: TRBJ1-5
v_gene: TRBV2
abundance: -
d_gene: -
CDR3nt: TGTGCCAGCAGTGAAGGCAGGGGAATAGTTCAGCCCCAGCATTTT
CDR3aa: CASSEGRGIVQPQHF

j_gene: TRBJ1-6
v_gene: TRBV2
abundance: -
d_gene: -
CDR3nt: TGTGCCAGCGCAGAATTCCGGTCGGGGGCTCGATCACCCCTCCACTTT
CDR3aa: CASAEFRSGARSPLHF

j_gene: TRBJ1-1
v_gene: TRBV7-9
abundance: -
d_gene: -
CDR3nt: TGTGCCAGCAGCCTAAAGGACAGAGTGGATGAAGCTTTCTTT
CDR3aa: CASSLKDRVDEAFF

j_gene: TRBJ2-5
v_gene: TRBV2
abundance: -
d_gene: -
CDR3nt: TGTGCCAGCAGCGGGGTGGGGAGCCAAGAGACCCAGTACTTC
CDR3aa: CASSGVGSQETQYF

j_gene: TRBJ1-1
v_gene: TRBV10-3
abundance: -
d_gene: -
CDR3nt: TGTGCCATCATGCAGGGAGCGAGGACTGAAGCTTTCTTT
CDR3aa: CAIMQGARTEAFF

j_gene: TRBJ2-3
v_gene: TRBV19
abundance: -
d_gene: -
CDR3nt: TGTGCCAGTGACCTGTCGGGCAGGGGCCTAGATACGCAGTATTTT
CDR3aa: CASDLSGRGLDTQYF

j_gene: TRBJ2-3
v_gene: TRBV28
abundance: few
d_gene: TRBD2
CDR3nt: TGTGCCAGCAGTCCCCTTAGGGACGGGGGGGACCTCACAGATACGCAGTATTTT
CDR3aa: CASSPLRDGGDLTDTQYF

j_gene: TRBJ1-4
v_gene: TRBV6-5
abundance: -
d_gene: -
CDR3nt: TGTGCCAGCAGTTACACCGCCGACAGGTTTAGTGAAAAACTGTTTTTT
CDR3aa: CASSYTADRFSEKLFF

j_gene: TRBJ2-1
v_gene: TRBV4-1
abundance: -
d_gene: -
CDR3nt: TGCGCCAGCGTCCCGGCAGGGGCTAACAATGAGCAGTTCTTC
CDR3aa: CASVPAGANNEQFF

j_gene: TRBJ1-5
v_gene: TRBV10-3
abundance: -
d_gene: -
CDR3nt: TGTGCCATCAGAGTTGGGGAAAATCAGCCCCAGCATTTT
CDR3aa: CAIRVGENQPQHF

j_gene: TRBJ1-1
v_gene: TRBV5-6
abundance: -
d_gene: -
CDR3nt: TGTGCCAGCAGCTTGGGGCTCGGCACTGAAGCTTTCTTT
CDR3aa: CASSLGLGTEAFF

j_gene: TRBJ2-5
v_gene: TRBV6-5
abundance: -
d_gene: TRBD2
CDR3nt: TGTGCCAGTTTAGCGGGGGCGGGCGGGGAGACCCAGTACTTC
CDR3aa: CASLAGAGGETQYF

j_gene: TRBJ1-6
v_gene: TRBV2
abundance: -
d_gene: TRBD1
CDR3nt: TGTGCCAGCAGTGAAGCACCCCGGGACAGGGGTGATTCACCCCTCCACTTT
CDR3aa: CASSEAPRDRGDSPLHF